The clone carrying this T cell receptor beta chain was seen only a few times. Its antigen is not identified. This entry belongs to a study of cytomegalovirus exposure and HLA in healthy donors. Notes on the study in general: In vitro experiments confirmed that a few CMV-associated chains were specific for CMV antigens.

The PCR made use of 60 Vbeta and 13 Jbeta primers. The table came from immunoSEQ multiplex PCR; TCRdb's copy has only in-frame clones and leaves some out. The sample includes 200,000 or so clones, around 80% of them seen just once. This CDR3 contains 14 residues. Germline lookup yields CDR1 MDHEN and CDR2 SYDVKM. V was clipped by 6 bases and J by 8 bases; unmatched bases: 9. The sample consisted of PBMCs. This clonotype originated in a woman aged 18-30 years in good health and CMV-seropositive. The chain has TRBV28 and TRBJ1-4, with TRBD1 matching over 7 bases. CDR3 loop: CASSPTGSIEKLFF. CDR3 in DNA: TGTGCCAGCAGCCCGACAGGGAGTATAGAAAAACTGTTTTTT.